Listed below are T cell receptor beta chains from one sample, sequenced in a study of blood T cell repertoires in COVID-19. The data were produced by immunoSEQ multiplex PCR, yet TCRdb's version contains in-frame clones alone and is incomplete. There are approximately 230,000 clones in the sample; about 80% occur only once, and 8.9% lies in the top ten. Sequenced material: peripheral blood. The receptors shown here come from a man older than 75 with acute or convalescent COVID-19. CDR3s include the opening cysteine and the closing phenylalanine or tryptophan. Expanded clones get a size class; other rows say once, few or many, or leave the size out.

j_call	cdr3_length	clone_size	v_call	cdr3_aa
TRBJ1-2	15	few	TRBV6-5	CASSYSSWRGGGYTF
TRBJ2-7	14	.	TRBV24-1	CATSLGQGSYEQYF
TRBJ2-7	15	.	TRBV19	CASSGGTAKPYEQYF
TRBJ2-6	17	.	TRBV11-2	CASRSWGGTTGANVLTF
TRBJ1-2	17	.	TRBV7-9	CASSSEFTVQGRGGYTF
TRBJ1-1	15	.	TRBV3-1/TRBV3-2	CASSQDTRGYTEAFF
TRBJ2-1	16	once	TRBV14	CASSRVDTGPANEQFF
TRBJ2-1	18	.	TRBV5-6	CASSTGWTGGSLYNEQFF
TRBJ2-5	13	once	TRBV4-1	CASSPRTGETQYF
TRBJ1-3	14	once	TRBV24-1	CATSESGSGNTIYF
TRBJ2-7	16	many	TRBV6-5	CASSSVRQASSYEQYF
TRBJ2-7	15	.	TRBV5-1	CASSSTGASSYEQYF
TRBJ2-3	11	.	TRBV2	CASSLTDTQYF
TRBJ1-4	16	.	TRBV2	CASSEARQLFGEKLFF
TRBJ1-5	15	once	TRBV2	CASSRDKHSNQPQHF
TRBJ2-1	17	.	TRBV3-1/TRBV3-2	CASSQESRGGTYNEQFF
TRBJ2-7	16	few	TRBV6-6	CASSYSQGTGRYEQYF